This T cell receptor beta chain was captured by sequencing in a study of blood T cell repertoires in COVID-19. Study overall: Sites in the United States, Italy and Spain provided acute and convalescent COVID-19 samples. T cells, B-cell-depleted T cells, or PBMCs supplied cDNA or gDNA.

How the authors handled the data: Cell counts per sample came from amplifying reference gene primers. Clones were read by immunoSEQ multiplex PCR, and TCRdb kept only the in-frame ones, dropping some. V and J calls and clone size are those listed in that table; D and trimming were worked out from the DNA. The sample includes about half a million clones, 70% to 90% of them seen just once. This clone was observed a handful of times. V shed 1 base and J 3 bases; nucleotides not matched to a gene: 4. The CDR3 totals 15 residues. Germline lookup yields CDR1 LGHNA and CDR2 YNFKEQ. V and J are TRBV4-2 and TRBJ1-2; 8 bases line up with TRBD1. The material sequenced was peripheral blood. This TCR came from a human donor in a cohort sampled during active COVID-19. Here the CDR3 reads CASSQADREYYGYTF. DNA of the CDR3: TGTGCCAGCAGCCAAGCGGACAGGGAATACTATGGCTACACCTTC.